This T cell receptor (beta chain) stems from a study of blood T cell repertoires in COVID-19. The J segment lost 2 bases and the V segment lost 5 bases, leaving 6 bases of the junction unmatched. CDR1 is SGHRS, CDR2 YFSETQ, per germline. This CDR3 has 14 residues. This table comes from immunoSEQ multiplex PCR, and its TCRdb copy is limited to in-frame clones, with some not included. The top ten hold roughly 45% of the sample, which has approximately 80,000 clones, around 90% seen once. The genes are TRBV5-1 and TRBJ1-1; 7 bases fit TRBD1. Sequenced sample: peripheral blood. The TCR sequence derives from a human donor in a cohort sampled during active COVID-19. The CDR3 here is CASSPRQGNTEAFF. The CDR3 DNA follows: TGCGCCAGCAGTCCCCGACAGGGCAACACTGAAGCTTTCTTT.